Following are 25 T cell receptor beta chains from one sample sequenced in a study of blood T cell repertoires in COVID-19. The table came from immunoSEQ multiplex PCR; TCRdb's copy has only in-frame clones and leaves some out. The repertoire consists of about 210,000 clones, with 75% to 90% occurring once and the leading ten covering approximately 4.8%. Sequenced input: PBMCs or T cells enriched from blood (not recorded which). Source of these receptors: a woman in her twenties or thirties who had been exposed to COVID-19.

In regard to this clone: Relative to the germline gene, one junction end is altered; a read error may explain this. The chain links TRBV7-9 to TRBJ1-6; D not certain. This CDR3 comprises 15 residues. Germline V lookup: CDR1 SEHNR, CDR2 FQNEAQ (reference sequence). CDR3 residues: CASSLASSYNSTLHF. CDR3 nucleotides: TGTGCCAGCAGCTTAGCTAGCTCCTATAATTCAACCCTCCACTTT.

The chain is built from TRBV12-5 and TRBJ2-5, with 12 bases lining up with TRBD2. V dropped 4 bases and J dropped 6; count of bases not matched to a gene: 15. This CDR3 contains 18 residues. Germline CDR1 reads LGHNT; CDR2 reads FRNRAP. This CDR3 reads CASGSQPAVLAGGQTQYF. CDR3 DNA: TGTGCTAGTGGTTCCCAACCTGCTGTACTAGCGGGGGGACAGACCCAGTACTTC.

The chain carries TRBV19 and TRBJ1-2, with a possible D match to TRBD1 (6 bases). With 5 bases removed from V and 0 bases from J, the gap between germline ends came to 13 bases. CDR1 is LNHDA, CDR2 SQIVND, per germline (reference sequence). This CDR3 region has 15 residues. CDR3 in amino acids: CASSLTGGSNYGYTF. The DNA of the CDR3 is TGTGCCAGTAGTTTGACGGGGGGCTCTAACTATGGCTACACCTTC. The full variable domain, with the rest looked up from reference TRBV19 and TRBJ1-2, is DGGITQSPKYLFRKEGQNVTLSCEQNLNHDAMYWYRQDPGQGLRLIYYSQIVNDFQKGDIAEGYSVSREKKESFPLTVTSAQKNPTAFYLCASSLTGGSNYGYTFGSGTRLTVV.

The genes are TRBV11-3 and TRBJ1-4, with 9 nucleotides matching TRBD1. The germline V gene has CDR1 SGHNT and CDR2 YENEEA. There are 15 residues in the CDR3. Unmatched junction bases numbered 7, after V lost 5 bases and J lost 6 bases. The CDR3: CASSATGGAYEKLFF. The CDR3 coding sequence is TGTGCCAGCAGCGCTACAGGGGGCGCTTATGAAAAACTGTTTTTT.

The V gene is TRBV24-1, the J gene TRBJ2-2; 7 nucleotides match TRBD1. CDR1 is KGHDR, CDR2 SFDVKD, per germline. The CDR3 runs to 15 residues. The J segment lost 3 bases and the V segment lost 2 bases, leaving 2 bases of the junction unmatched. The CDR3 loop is CATSDSGTDTGELFF. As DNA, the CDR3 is TGTGCCACCAGTGATTCCGGGACAGACACCGGGGAGCTGTTTTTT.

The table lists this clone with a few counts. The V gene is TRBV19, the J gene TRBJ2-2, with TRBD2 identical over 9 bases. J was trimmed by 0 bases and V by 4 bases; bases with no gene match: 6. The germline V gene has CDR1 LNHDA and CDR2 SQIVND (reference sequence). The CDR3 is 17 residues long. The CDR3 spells CASSTFAGGSNTGELFF. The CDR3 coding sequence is TGTGCCAGTAGTACCTTTGCGGGGGGGTCGAACACCGGGGAGCTGTTTTTT.

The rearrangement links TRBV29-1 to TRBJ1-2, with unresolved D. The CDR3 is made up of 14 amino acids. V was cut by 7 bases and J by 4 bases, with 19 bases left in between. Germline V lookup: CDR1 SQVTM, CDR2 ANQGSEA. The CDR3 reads CSALQEHYLYGYTF. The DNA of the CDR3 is TGCAGCGCACTACAAGAGCACTACCTCTATGGCTACACCTTC. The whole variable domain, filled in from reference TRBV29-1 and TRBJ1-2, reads SAVISQKPSRDICQRGTSLTIQCQVDSQVTMMFWYRQQPGQSLTLIATANQGSEATYESGFVIDKFPISRPNLTFSTLTVSNMSPEDSSIYLCSALQEHYLYGYTFGSGTRLTVV.

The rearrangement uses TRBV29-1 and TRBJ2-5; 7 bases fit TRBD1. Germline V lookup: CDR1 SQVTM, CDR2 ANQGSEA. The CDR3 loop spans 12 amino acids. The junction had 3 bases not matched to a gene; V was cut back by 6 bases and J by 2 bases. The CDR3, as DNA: TGCAGCGTGGGGGACAGACAAGAGACCCAGTACTTC. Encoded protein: CSVGDRQETQYF. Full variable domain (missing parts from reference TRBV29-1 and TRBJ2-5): SAVISQKPSRDICQRGTSLTIQCQVDSQVTMMFWYRQQPGQSLTLIATANQGSEATYESGFVIDKFPISRPNLTFSTLTVSNMSPEDSSIYLCSVGDRQETQYFGPGTRLLVL.

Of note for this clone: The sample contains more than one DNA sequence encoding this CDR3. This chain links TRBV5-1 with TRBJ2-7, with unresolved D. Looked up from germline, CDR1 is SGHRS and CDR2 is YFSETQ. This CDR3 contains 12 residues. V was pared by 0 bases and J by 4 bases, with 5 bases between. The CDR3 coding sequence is TGCGCCAGCAGCTTGGACCTATACGAGCAGTACTTC. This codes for CASSLDLYEQYF.

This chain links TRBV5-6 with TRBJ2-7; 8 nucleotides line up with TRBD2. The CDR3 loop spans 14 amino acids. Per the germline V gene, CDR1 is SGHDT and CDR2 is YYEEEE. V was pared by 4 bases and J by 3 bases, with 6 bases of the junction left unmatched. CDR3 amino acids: CASSPPGRDYEQYF. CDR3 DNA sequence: TGTGCCAGCAGCCCCCCCGGGAGGGACTACGAGCAGTACTTC.

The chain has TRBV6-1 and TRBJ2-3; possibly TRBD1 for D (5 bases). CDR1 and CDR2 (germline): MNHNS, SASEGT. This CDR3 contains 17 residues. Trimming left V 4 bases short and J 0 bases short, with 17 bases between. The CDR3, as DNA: TGTGCCAGCAGTGGGACCGGTGAAGGGGCTAGCACAGATACGCAGTATTTT. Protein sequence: CASSGTGEGASTDTQYF.

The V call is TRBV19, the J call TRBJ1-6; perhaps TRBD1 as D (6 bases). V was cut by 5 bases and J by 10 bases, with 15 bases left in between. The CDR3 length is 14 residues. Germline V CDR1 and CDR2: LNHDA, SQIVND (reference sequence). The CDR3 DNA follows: TGTGCCAGTAGTCTCGGCAGGGGCGACTCACCCCTCCACTTT. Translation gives CASSLGRGDSPLHF. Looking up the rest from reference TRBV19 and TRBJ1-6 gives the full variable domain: DGGITQSPKYLFRKEGQNVTLSCEQNLNHDAMYWYRQDPGQGLRLIYYSQIVNDFQKGDIAEGYSVSREKKESFPLTVTSAQKNPTAFYLCASSLGRGDSPLHFGNGTRLTVT.

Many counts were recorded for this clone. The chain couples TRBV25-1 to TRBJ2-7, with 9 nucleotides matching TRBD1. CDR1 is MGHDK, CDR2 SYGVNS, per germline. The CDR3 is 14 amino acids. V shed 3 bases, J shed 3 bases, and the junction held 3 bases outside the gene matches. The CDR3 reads CASSEGTGHYEQYF. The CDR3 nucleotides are TGTGCCAGCAGTGAGGGGACAGGGCACTACGAGCAGTACTTC.

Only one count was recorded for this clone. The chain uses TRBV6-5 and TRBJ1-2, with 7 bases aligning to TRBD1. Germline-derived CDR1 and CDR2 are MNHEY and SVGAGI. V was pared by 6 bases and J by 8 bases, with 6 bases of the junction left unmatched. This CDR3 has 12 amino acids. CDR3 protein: CASSRGKGGYTF. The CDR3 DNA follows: TGTGCCAGCAGCAGGGGGAAAGGCGGCTACACCTTC.

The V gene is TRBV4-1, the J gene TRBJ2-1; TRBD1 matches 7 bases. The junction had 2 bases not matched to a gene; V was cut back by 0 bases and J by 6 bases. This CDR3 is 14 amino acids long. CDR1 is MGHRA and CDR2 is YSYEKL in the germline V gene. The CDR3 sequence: CASSQDRGTNEQFF. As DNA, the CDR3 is TGCGCCAGCAGCCAAGACAGGGGGACCAATGAGCAGTTCTTC.

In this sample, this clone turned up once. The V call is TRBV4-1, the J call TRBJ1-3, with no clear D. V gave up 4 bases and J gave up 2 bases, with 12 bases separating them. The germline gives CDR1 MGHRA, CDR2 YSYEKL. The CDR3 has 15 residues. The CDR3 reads CASSLGGSTGNTIYF. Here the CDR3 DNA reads TGCGCCAGCAGCCTTGGCGGGAGTACTGGAAACACCATATATTTT.

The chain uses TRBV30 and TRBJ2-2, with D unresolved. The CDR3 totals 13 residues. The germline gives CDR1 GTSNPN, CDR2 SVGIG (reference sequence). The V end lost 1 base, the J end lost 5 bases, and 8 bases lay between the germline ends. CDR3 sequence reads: CAWSAPRTGELFF. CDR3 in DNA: TGTGCCTGGAGTGCCCCACGGACCGGGGAGCTGTTTTTT.

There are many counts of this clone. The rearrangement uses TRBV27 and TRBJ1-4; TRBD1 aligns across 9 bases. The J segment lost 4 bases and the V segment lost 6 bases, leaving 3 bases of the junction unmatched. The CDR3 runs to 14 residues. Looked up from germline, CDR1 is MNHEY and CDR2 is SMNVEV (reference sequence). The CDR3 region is CASRTGQGNEKLFF. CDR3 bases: TGTGCCAGCAGGACGGGACAGGGTAATGAAAAACTGTTTTTT.

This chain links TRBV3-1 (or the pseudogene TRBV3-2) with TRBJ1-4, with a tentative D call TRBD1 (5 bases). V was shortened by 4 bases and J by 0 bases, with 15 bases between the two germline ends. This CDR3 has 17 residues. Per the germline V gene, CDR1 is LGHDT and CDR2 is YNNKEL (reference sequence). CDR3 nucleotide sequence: TGTGCCAGCAGCCGATGGGGCAGGCTGGCAACTAATGAAAAACTGTTTTTT. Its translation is CASSRWGRLATNEKLFF.

CDR3 coding DNA: TGCAGCGTTGAAGACTTACAGGGGATGGGGACAGATACGCAGTATTTT. Protein sequence: CSVEDLQGMGTDTQYF. The chain links TRBV29-1 to TRBJ2-3, with 7 bases aligning to TRBD1. CDR3 length equals 16 residues. Germline CDR1 is SQVTM and CDR2 is ANQGSEA. The junction had 9 bases not matched to a gene; V was cut back by 0 bases and J by 3 bases.

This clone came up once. In nucleotides, the CDR3 is TGCGCCAGCAGCCTACTCCGGGACAGGGGGTCGAACACTGAAGCTTTCTTT. Its translation is CASSLLRDRGSNTEAFF. This chain uses TRBV5-1 with TRBJ1-1; 11 bases line up with TRBD1. The CDR3 contains 17 residues. Germline CDR1 and CDR2: SGHRS and YFSETQ. Unmatched junction bases numbered 9, after V lost 4 bases and J lost 1 base.

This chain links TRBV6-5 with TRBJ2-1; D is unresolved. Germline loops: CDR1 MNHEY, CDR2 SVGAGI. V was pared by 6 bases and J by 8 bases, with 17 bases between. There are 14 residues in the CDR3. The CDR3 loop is CASSLIQNSDEQFF. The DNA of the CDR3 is TGTGCCAGCAGCCTAATACAGAACAGTGATGAGCAGTTCTTC.

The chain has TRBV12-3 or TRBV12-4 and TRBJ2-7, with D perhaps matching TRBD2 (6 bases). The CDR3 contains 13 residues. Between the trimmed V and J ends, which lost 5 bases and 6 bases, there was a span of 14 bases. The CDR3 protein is CASSPSDGGEQYF. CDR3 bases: TGTGCCAGCAGTCCCTCGGACGGGGGCGAGCAGTACTTC.

The CDR3 here is CASSMGNTIYF. CDR3 nucleotides: TGCGCCAGCAGTATGGGAAACACCATATATTTT. The chain recombines TRBV5-1 with TRBJ1-3, with D hard to call. The CDR3 extends over 11 amino acids. V was cut by 5 bases and J by 4 bases, with 4 bases left in between. Germline lookup yields CDR1 SGHRS and CDR2 YFSETQ. Drawing the rest from reference TRBV5-1 and TRBJ1-3, the complete variable domain is KAGVTQTPRYLIKTRGQQVTLSCSPISGHRSVSWYQQTPGQGLQFLFEYFSETQRNKGNFPGRFSGRQFSNSRSEMNVSTLELGDSALYLCASSMGNTIYFGEGSWLTVV.

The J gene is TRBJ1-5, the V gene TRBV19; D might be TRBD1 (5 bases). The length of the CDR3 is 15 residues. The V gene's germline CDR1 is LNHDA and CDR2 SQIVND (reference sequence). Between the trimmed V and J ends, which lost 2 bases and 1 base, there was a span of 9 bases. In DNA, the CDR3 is TGTGCCAGTAGTATACGGGGGTCGAGCAATCAGCCCCAGCATTTT. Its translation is CASSIRGSSNQPQHF.